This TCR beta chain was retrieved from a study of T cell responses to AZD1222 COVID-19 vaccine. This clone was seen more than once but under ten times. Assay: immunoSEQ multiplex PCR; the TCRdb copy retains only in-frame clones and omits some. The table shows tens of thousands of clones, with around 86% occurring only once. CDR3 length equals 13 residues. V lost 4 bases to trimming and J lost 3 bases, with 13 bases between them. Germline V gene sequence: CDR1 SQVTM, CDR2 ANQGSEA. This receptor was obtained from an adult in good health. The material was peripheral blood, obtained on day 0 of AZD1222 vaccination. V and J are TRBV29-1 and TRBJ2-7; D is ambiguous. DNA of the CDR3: TGCAGCGTTGTGGGGTCCGCCGTCTACGAGCAGTACTTC. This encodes CSVVGSAVYEQYF.